The source of this TCR beta chain is a study of blood T cell repertoires in COVID-19. Study-level information: Material from acute and convalescent COVID-19 was sourced from the United States, Italy and Spain. PBMCs, B-cell-depleted T cells, or T cells were the source of the cDNA or gDNA that made up the material.

Sequencing was performed with immunoSEQ multiplex PCR; in TCRdb, only in-frame clones are kept and a portion is missing. There are fewer than 70,000 clones in the sample; 70% to 90% occur only once, and almost 4% lies in the top ten. Trimming cost V 3 bases and J 6 bases; bases outside gene matches: 16. The CDR3 length is 18 residues. Germline V gives CDR1 SGHKS, CDR2 YYEKEE (reference sequence). Material for sequencing was peripheral blood. This sequence originates from a human donor in a cohort sampled during active COVID-19. The chain links TRBV5-5 to TRBJ1-5; 9 nucleotides agree with TRBD1. CDR3 DNA: TGTGCCAGCAGCTCTGGAGAGGGACAGGGAGCTCAAACTCAGCCCCAGCATTTT. Translation: CASSSGEGQGAQTQPQHF.